The 32 T cell receptor beta chains below all came from one sample that was sequenced in a study of cytomegalovirus exposure and HLA in healthy donors (dated by TCRdb to about 2017). Libraries came from the immunoSEQ multiplex PCR assay. TCRdb took this table from immuneACCESS and kept in-frame rearrangements with V and J called. Such tables lack part of the clones; where checked against another copy, unresolved V genes explain under half of the gap, and the rest is unexplained. Within this sample are some 140,000 clones, with 84% of them counted one time only. The ten biggest clones cover over 1.1% of the sample. Specimen: PBMCs. The origin of the receptors is a woman aged 25-40 years in good health and CMV-seronegative.

This clone was counted only a few times. V and J are TRBV7-9 and TRBJ2-7; 8 bases match TRBD2. The CDR3 runs 15 residues. The V gene end was trimmed by 8 bases and the J gene end by 7 bases; junction bases not matched to a gene: 16. CDR1 and CDR2 (germline): SEHNR, FQNEAQ (reference sequence). The CDR3 sequence is CASGFSGAGGLEQYF. The CDR3, as DNA: TGTGCCAGCGGATTTAGCGGGGCGGGGGGTTTGGAGCAGTACTTC.

The chain joins TRBV6-6 to TRBJ2-2; D is unresolved. CDR3 length: 15 residues. The ends were cut back, 3 bases at V and 0 bases at J, with 8 bases in the middle. Germline V gives CDR1 MNHNY, CDR2 SVGAGI (reference sequence). The CDR3 loop is CASSYGQANTGELFF. The CDR3 DNA is TGTGCCAGCAGTTATGGTCAGGCGAACACCGGGGAGCTGTTTTTT.

This clone was counted once. The CDR3 protein is CASSRGGADEAFF. The DNA of the CDR3 is TGTGCCAGCAGTCGAGGGGGGGCCGATGAAGCTTTCTTT. This chain joins TRBV6-5 and TRBJ1-1; a possible D gene is TRBD1 (6 bases). Trimming removed 5 bases from V and 7 bases from J, with 14 bases in between. Germline V lookup: CDR1 MNHEY, CDR2 SVGAGI. The CDR3 runs 13 residues.

The chain employs TRBV6-1 and TRBJ1-4; D is perhaps TRBD1 (5 bases). Looked up from germline, CDR1 is MNHNS and CDR2 is SASEGT. V was clipped by 5 bases and J by 7 bases, with 17 bases between them. The CDR3 has 15 amino acids. The CDR3 DNA reads TGTGCCAGCAGTACCGACAGACATCAGGGTGAAAAACTGTTTTTT. Translating it yields CASSTDRHQGEKLFF.

The chain couples TRBV6-6 to TRBJ1-1, with 7 bases aligning to TRBD1. CDR1 is MNHNY, CDR2 SVGAGI, per germline (reference sequence). The junction had 7 bases not matched to a gene; V was cut back by 6 bases and J by 0 bases. There are 15 residues in the CDR3. This CDR3 reads CASSHNRGLNTEAFF. CDR3 DNA sequence: TGTGCCAGCAGCCACAATAGGGGGCTGAACACTGAAGCTTTCTTT.

The chain carries TRBV27 and TRBJ2-2, with no clear D. The length of the CDR3 is 17 residues. V was cut by 1 base and J by 2 bases, with 14 bases left in between. Germline CDR1 MNHEY, CDR2 SMNVEV (reference sequence). CDR3 residues: CASSLWSFRVNTGELFF. As DNA, the CDR3 is TGTGCCAGCAGTTTATGGTCTTTCCGGGTTAACACCGGGGAGCTGTTTTTT.

The CDR3 DNA reads as TGTGCCAGCAGCTTCCAGGGGAGGGAAAACTATGGCTACACCTTC. It specifies CASSFQGRENYGYTF. The V and J genes are TRBV5-6 and TRBJ1-2; TRBD1 might be the D (6 bases). CDR3 length: 15 residues. Per germline, CDR1 SGHDT and CDR2 YYEEEE. Trimming shortened V by 2 bases and J by 2 bases, and 13 bases separated the two germline ends.

The V and J genes are TRBV19 and TRBJ1-2; 7 positions agree with TRBD1. The CDR3 is 14 residues long. The V and J ends lost 7 bases and 4 bases, in that order; junction bases with no gene match: 9. Germline CDR1 and CDR2: LNHDA and SQIVND (reference sequence). The CDR3 reads CASISWDSGYGYTF. DNA for the CDR3: TGTGCCAGTATAAGTTGGGACAGCGGCTATGGCTACACCTTC.

The chain employs TRBV4-2 and TRBJ2-2; 15 bases are a match to TRBD2. J was trimmed by 1 base and V by 0 bases; bases with no gene match: 3. Germline CDR1 is LGHNA and CDR2 is YNFKEQ. CDR3 length: 19 residues. In DNA form, the CDR3 reads TGTGCCAGCAGCCAAGAAGGACTAGCGGGGGGGCGGAACACCGGGGAGCTGTTTTTT. Protein: CASSQEGLAGGRNTGELFF.

This clone was observed a handful of times. The V gene is TRBV28, the J gene TRBJ2-7; maybe TRBD1 (5 bases). V lost 6 bases to trimming and J lost 3 bases, with 15 bases between them. The CDR3 is made up of 14 amino acids. Germline V gives CDR1 MDHEN, CDR2 SYDVKM. In DNA form, the CDR3 reads TGTGCCAGCAGCGAATGGGGCAGTCACTACGAGCAGTACTTC. It translates to CASSEWGSHYEQYF.

V usage is TRBV4-3 and J usage is TRBJ2-2; D might be TRBD2 (7 bases). V lost 4 bases to trimming and J lost 3 bases, with 15 bases between them. Germline lookup yields CDR1 LGHNA and CDR2 YSLEER. This CDR3 contains 16 residues. The CDR3 region is CASSPSGGPDTGELFF. The CDR3, as DNA: TGCGCCAGCAGCCCCTCCGGGGGGCCGGACACCGGGGAGCTGTTTTTT.

This clone has a handful of counts. The V call is TRBV30, the J call TRBJ1-6, with unresolved D. CDR3 length equals 11 residues. Germline CDR1 reads GTSNPN; CDR2 reads SVGIG (reference sequence). V lost 3 bases and J 7 bases, leaving 4 bases between the germline ends. CDR3 sequence reads: CAWSVNSPLHF. CDR3 DNA: TGTGCCTGGAGCGTAAATTCACCCCTCCACTTT.

The DNA for the CDR3 is TGTGCCAGCAGATGGGCCCTTGCGAACACTGAAGCTTTCTTT. Translating it yields CASRWALANTEAFF. The chain joins TRBV27 to TRBJ1-1; D is unresolved. Per the germline V gene, CDR1 is MNHEY and CDR2 is SMNVEV (reference sequence). V was shortened by 6 bases and J by 1 base, with 12 bases between the two germline ends. The CDR3 is made up of 14 amino acids.

The chain combines TRBV2 with TRBJ2-7, with 7 bases aligning to TRBD1. The CDR3 runs 13 residues. Germline values: CDR1 SNHLY, CDR2 FYNNEI. Trimming cost V 6 bases and J 2 bases; bases outside gene matches: 4. CDR3 DNA sequence: TGTGCCAGCAGCCGGGACAGAACCTACGAGCAGTACTTC. Residues: CASSRDRTYEQYF. The whole variable domain, filled in from reference TRBV2 and TRBJ2-7, reads EPEVTQTPSHQVTQMGQEVILRCVPISNHLYFYWYRQILGQKVEFLVSFYNNEISEKSEIFDDQFSVERPDGSNFTLKIRSTKLEDSAMYFCASSRDRTYEQYFGPGTRLTVT.

This sequence joins TRBV29-1 and TRBJ1-4; a weak D match, TRBD1 (5 bases). This CDR3 has 16 residues. Germline V gene lookup returns CDR1 SQVTM and CDR2 ANQGSEA. Trimming removed 6 bases at V and 2 bases at J, with 19 bases between. The CDR3 DNA follows: TGCAGCGTGACGGGTGGAGCTGGGGGGACTAATGAAAAACTGTTTTTT. Its protein product is CSVTGGAGGTNEKLFF. Variable domain in full (rest from reference TRBV29-1 and TRBJ1-4): SAVISQKPSRDICQRGTSLTIQCQVDSQVTMMFWYRQQPGQSLTLIATANQGSEATYESGFVIDKFPISRPNLTFSTLTVSNMSPEDSSIYLCSVTGGAGGTNEKLFFGSGTQLSVL.

This rearrangement joins TRBV5-4 to TRBJ2-7; 8 bases are a match to TRBD2. With 4 bases clipped from V and 3 bases from J, the junction kept 9 bases outside the gene matches. The V gene's germline CDR1 is SGHNT and CDR2 YYREEE (reference sequence). There are 15 residues in the CDR3. This chain's CDR3 is CASSQSGGGRYEQYF. CDR3 sequence (DNA): TGTGCCAGCAGCCAAAGCGGGGGAGGTCGCTACGAGCAGTACTTC.

In DNA form, the CDR3 reads TGTGCCAGCAGTTCGGGACAGGGTATCCAGCCCCAGCATTTT. Translated: CASSSGQGIQPQHF. The rearrangement joins TRBV6-6 to TRBJ1-5; TRBD1 aligns across 9 bases. The CDR3 runs 14 residues. Germline V gene sequence: CDR1 MNHNY, CDR2 SVGAGI (reference sequence). V was pared by 4 bases and J by 7 bases, with 5 bases of the junction left unmatched.

This chain joins TRBV5-1 and TRBJ1-2, with 7 bases identical to TRBD1. The CDR3 runs 15 residues. The J segment lost 1 base and the V segment lost 4 bases, leaving 7 bases of the junction unmatched. The germline gives CDR1 SGHRS, CDR2 YFSETQ. CDR3 DNA sequence: TGCGCCAGCAGCAGTTCTACAGGGGATAACTATGGCTACACCTTC. It translates to CASSSSTGDNYGYTF.

This clone was detected only once. The chain carries TRBV7-3 and TRBJ1-1; a weak D match, TRBD1 (5 bases). V was cut by 6 bases and J by 10 bases, with 27 bases left in between. This CDR3 contains 16 residues. Germline-derived CDR1 and CDR2 are SGHTA and FQGTGA. The CDR3 DNA sequence: TGTGCCAGCAGAGCTACAGGAGCAACTCGTTCCCACCGAGCTTTCTTT. Residues: CASRATGATRSHRAFF.

The genes are TRBV29-1 and TRBJ2-1; D is possibly TRBD2 (7 bases). With 4 bases removed from V and 10 bases from J, the gap between germline ends came to 14 bases. This CDR3 comprises 12 residues. Looked up from germline, CDR1 is SQVTM and CDR2 is ANQGSEA. The CDR3 region has the DNA TGCAGCGTTGGAGTGGGGAGGGGGGAGCAGTTCTTC. Its protein is CSVGVGRGEQFF.

This chain connects TRBV5-1 to TRBJ1-1; a weak D match, TRBD1 (5 bases). Trimming took 5 bases from V and 6 from J, leaving 17 bases between them. Per germline, CDR1 SGHRS and CDR2 YFSETQ. The CDR3 spans 14 residues. CDR3: CASRDTPQGAEAFF. The CDR3 nucleotides read TGCGCCAGCAGGGACACCCCTCAAGGGGCTGAAGCTTTCTTT.

The CDR3 spells CASTGGPTYGYTF. In DNA, the CDR3 is TGTGCCAGCACGGGGGGCCCCACCTATGGCTACACCTTC. The chain combines TRBV5-6 with TRBJ1-2; a weak D match, TRBD1 (6 bases). Germline CDR1 reads SGHDT; CDR2 reads YYEEEE. V lost 6 bases, J lost 4 bases, and 13 bases lay in between. The CDR3 runs to 13 residues.

Points on this clone: One junction end does not reproduce the germline sequence, and a read error may be involved. The chain employs TRBV7-2 and TRBJ2-1; 9 nucleotides align to TRBD2. Germline lookup yields CDR1 SGHTA and CDR2 FQGNSA. The CDR3 contains 14 residues. CDR3 residues: CASSLAGRNNEQFF. In nucleotides, the CDR3 is TGTGCCAGCAGCCTAGCGGGGAGGAACAATGAGCAGTTCTTC.

The chain carries TRBV5-1 and TRBJ2-3; 10 bases map to TRBD1. The germline V gene has CDR1 SGHRS and CDR2 YFSETQ. V was clipped by 6 bases and J by 8 bases; unmatched bases: 9. This CDR3 region has 14 residues. In DNA, the CDR3 is TGCGCCAGCAAACGGACAGGGGGAGAGGGTACGCAGTATTTT. Translation: CASKRTGGEGTQYF.

The chain uses TRBV30 and TRBJ2-1, with 7 bases lining up with TRBD2. The CDR3 contains 14 residues. V trimming: 5 bases; J trimming: 3 bases; junction bases outside the gene matches: 7. Germline lookup yields CDR1 GTSNPN and CDR2 SVGIG (reference sequence). The CDR3: CAWGAGRNYNEQFF. As DNA, the CDR3 is TGTGCCTGGGGAGCGGGACGGAACTACAATGAGCAGTTCTTC. Full variable domain (missing parts from reference TRBV30 and TRBJ2-1): SQTIHQWPATLVQPVGSPLSLECTVEGTSNPNLYWYRQAAGRGLQLLFYSVGIGQISSEVPQNLSASRPQDRQFILSSKKLLLSDSGFYLCAWGAGRNYNEQFFGPGTRLTVL.

The chain couples TRBV5-1 to TRBJ2-5; 9 positions match TRBD2. With V trimmed by 4 bases and J by 5 bases, 6 bases remained unmatched. CDR1 and CDR2 (germline): SGHRS, YFSETQ. The CDR3 has 14 amino acids. CDR3 bases: TGCGCCAGCAGCGGCGGGGGGGCCGGGGAGACCCAGTACTTC. Protein sequence: CASSGGGAGETQYF.

This clone appeared a single time. The chain combines TRBV28 with TRBJ2-5; 8 bases agree with TRBD1. This CDR3 contains 15 residues. Germline CDR1 MDHEN, CDR2 SYDVKM. J was trimmed by 4 bases and V by 5 bases; bases with no gene match: 9. The CDR3 DNA is TGTGCCAGCAGTCCCCAGGGGGCGGAGGGAGAGACCCAGTACTTC. It is translated as CASSPQGAEGETQYF.

DNA for the CDR3: TGTGCCAGCAGTTACCAGGCGGGGGGAACTGAAGCTTTCTTT. Translation gives CASSYQAGGTEAFF. The chain joins TRBV6-5 to TRBJ1-1; D is perhaps TRBD1 (5 bases). CDR3 length: 14 residues. Trimming pared 2 bases from V and 5 bases from J, leaving 12 bases between. Germline loops: CDR1 MNHEY, CDR2 SVGAGI.

J is TRBJ2-3 and V is TRBV6-6; a possible D gene is TRBD2 (6 bases). Looked up from germline, CDR1 is MNHNY and CDR2 is SVGAGI (reference sequence). The CDR3 consists of 15 residues. Trimming cost V 0 bases and J 5 bases, with 12 bases left between them. CDR3 coding DNA: TGTGCCAGCAGTTACTCGGGACTCAAGGGAGATACGCAGTATTTT. It translates to CASSYSGLKGDTQYF.

The CDR3 DNA reads as TGCGCCAGCAGCTTACTAGCGGGGGGGCCTGGAACGCAGTATTTT. Its translation is CASSLLAGGPGTQYF. This chain joins TRBV5-1 and TRBJ2-3; the match to TRBD2 covers 13 bases. The CDR3 is 15 residues long. Losses at the gene ends were 2 bases for V and 9 bases for J; bases not matched to a gene: 6. Germline V gene sequence: CDR1 SGHRS, CDR2 YFSETQ.

The chain joins TRBV13 to TRBJ2-7; D ambiguous. V was shortened by 4 bases and J by 3 bases, with 7 bases between the two germline ends. The length of the CDR3 is 12 residues. Germline CDR1 is PRHDT and CDR2 is FYEKMQ (reference sequence). The DNA for the CDR3 is TGTGCCAGCAGCTCCTCTAACTACGAGCAGTACTTC. It translates to CASSSSNYEQYF.

The gene calls are TRBV7-9 and TRBJ2-3; D is possibly TRBD2 (7 bases). Trimming stripped 1 base from V and 2 bases from J, with 10 bases between. The CDR3 consists of 15 residues. CDR1 and CDR2 (germline): SEHNR, FQNEAQ (reference sequence). The CDR3 region has the DNA TGTGCCAGCAGCTTAGGGCGGGGGCCCACAGATACGCAGTATTTT. Amino acid sequence: CASSLGRGPTDTQYF.